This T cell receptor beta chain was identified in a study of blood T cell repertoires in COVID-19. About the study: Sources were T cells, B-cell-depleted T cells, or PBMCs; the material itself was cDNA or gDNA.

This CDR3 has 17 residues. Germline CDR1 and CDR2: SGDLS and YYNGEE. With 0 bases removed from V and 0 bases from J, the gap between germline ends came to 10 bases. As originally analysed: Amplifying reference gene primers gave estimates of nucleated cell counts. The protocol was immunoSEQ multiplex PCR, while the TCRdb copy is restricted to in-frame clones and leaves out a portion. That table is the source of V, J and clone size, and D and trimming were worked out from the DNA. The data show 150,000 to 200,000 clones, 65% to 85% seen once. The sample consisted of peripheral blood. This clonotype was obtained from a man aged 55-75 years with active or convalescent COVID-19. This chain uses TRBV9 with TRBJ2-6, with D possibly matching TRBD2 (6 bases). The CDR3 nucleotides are TGTGCCAGCAGCGTAGAGGTGGAGGGCTCTGGGGCCAACGTCCTGACTTTC. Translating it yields CASSVEVEGSGANVLTF.